Listed below are T cell receptor beta chains from one sample, sequenced in a study of shared clonotypes between healthy human individuals. The table came from immunoSEQ multiplex PCR; TCRdb's copy has only in-frame clones and leaves some out. In the table there are 2 million to 3 million clones, approximately 92% of which are singletons. Sequencing input: naive CD4+ T cells sorted from blood. Receptors originate from a man aged 18 to 29 in good health. The CDR3 runs from the conserved cysteine through the conserved F or W. A D gene is named only where the DNA matches it firmly. Some rows mark clone size as missing; the rest say once, few, many or name a class of expanded clone.

CDR3: CASSPPIGSTDTQYF; DNA: TGTGCCAGCTCACCCCCTATCGGGAGTACAGATACGCAGTATTTT; D: .; J: TRBJ2-3; size: .; V: TRBV18
CDR3: CATDRGRPYEQYF; DNA: TGTGCCACCGACAGGGGGCGACCCTACGAGCAGTACTTC; D: TRBD1; J: TRBJ2-7; size: .; V: TRBV28
CDR3: CAISPGKVTGELFF; DNA: TGTGCCATCAGTCCAGGGAAAGTCACCGGGGAGCTGTTTTTT; D: .; J: TRBJ2-2; size: once; V: TRBV10-3
CDR3: CAWSLLAGGFEQYF; DNA: TGTGCCTGGAGTCTCCTAGCGGGAGGGTTCGAGCAGTACTTC; D: TRBD2; J: TRBJ2-7; size: .; V: TRBV30
CDR3: CASSPDLASKDTQYF; DNA: TGTGCCAGCAGCCCAGACCTAGCGAGTAAAGATACGCAGTATTTT; D: .; J: TRBJ2-3; size: .; V: TRBV7-3
CDR3: CASSPNTRDTQYF; DNA: TGTGCCAGTAGTCCGAATACTAGAGATACGCAGTATTTT; D: .; J: TRBJ2-3; size: .; V: TRBV19
CDR3: CASSQGQFYNEQFF; DNA: TGTGCCAGCAGCCAAGGACAGTTTTACAATGAGCAGTTCTTC; D: .; J: TRBJ2-1; size: .; V: TRBV14
CDR3: CASLERLNSYNEQFF; DNA: TGTGCCAGTCTTGAGCGGCTAAACTCCTACAATGAGCAGTTCTTC; D: .; J: TRBJ2-1; size: .; V: TRBV2
CDR3: CASFQGANTEAFF; DNA: TGTGCCAGCTTTCAGGGGGCGAACACTGAAGCTTTCTTT; D: TRBD1; J: TRBJ1-1; size: .; V: TRBV18
CDR3: CASSLQLFADTQYF; DNA: TGTGCCAGCAGTTTACAGTTGTTCGCAGATACGCAGTATTTT; D: .; J: TRBJ2-3; size: .; V: TRBV28
CDR3: CASSLGGGDGYTF; DNA: TGTGCCAGCAGCTTAGGAGGGGGCGACGGCTACACCTTC; D: TRBD1; J: TRBJ1-2; size: .; V: TRBV7-2
CDR3: CASSPQGGTEAFF; DNA: TGTGCCAGCTCACCCCAGGGGGGCACTGAAGCTTTCTTT; D: TRBD1; J: TRBJ1-1; size: few; V: TRBV18
CDR3: CASKGDPTGSNEQFF; DNA: TGCGCCAGCAAAGGGGACCCCACGGGTTCCAATGAGCAGTTCTTC; D: .; J: TRBJ2-1; size: .; V: TRBV5-1
CDR3: CASVTGTVNTEAFF; DNA: TGTGCCAGCGTGACCGGGACAGTGAACACTGAAGCTTTCTTT; D: TRBD1; J: TRBJ1-1; size: once; V: TRBV19
CDR3: CASSLRVPAEAFF; DNA: TGTGCCAGCAGTTTGCGGGTCCCCGCTGAAGCTTTCTTT; D: .; J: TRBJ1-1; size: .; V: TRBV28
CDR3: CAGVGELNEKLFF; DNA: TGTGCCGGCGTGGGAGAACTTAATGAAAAACTGTTTTTT; D: .; J: TRBJ1-4; size: .; V: TRBV30
CDR3: CASSVWGLAGVKETQYF; DNA: TGTGCCAGCAGCGTGTGGGGACTAGCGGGAGTAAAGGAGACCCAGTACTTC; D: TRBD2; J: TRBJ2-5; size: .; V: TRBV5-6
CDR3: CASSLGQQYNEQFF; DNA: TGTGCCAGCAGTTTAGGACAGCAATACAATGAGCAGTTCTTC; D: .; J: TRBJ2-1; size: .; V: TRBV28
CDR3: CASSLYAPLAGAAPTDTQYF; DNA: TGTGCCAGCAGTTTATATGCCCCCCTCGCGGGGGCCGCCCCTACAGATACGCAGTATTTT; D: .; J: TRBJ2-3; size: .; V: TRBV27
CDR3: CASRPSGGGDTQYF; DNA: TGTGCCAGTAGGCCGTCAGGAGGGGGAGATACGCAGTATTTT; D: .; J: TRBJ2-3; size: .; V: TRBV19
CDR3: CASSLRGGRTDTQYF; DNA: TGTGCCAGCAGTTTACGGGGGGGACGCACAGATACGCAGTATTTT; D: TRBD2; J: TRBJ2-3; size: once; V: TRBV27
CDR3: CAINDGQGIKDEQFF; DNA: TGTGCCATCAATGACGGACAGGGAATTAAGGATGAGCAGTTCTTC; D: TRBD1; J: TRBJ2-1; size: .; V: TRBV10-3
CDR3: CASSEARPYGYTF; DNA: TGTGCCAGCAGTGAAGCCAGGCCCTATGGCTACACCTTC; D: .; J: TRBJ1-2; size: once; V: TRBV6-1
CDR3: CASSLWGQGIYEQYF; DNA: TGTGCCAGCAGCTTATGGGGGCAGGGAATTTACGAGCAGTACTTC; D: .; J: TRBJ2-7; size: .; V: TRBV7-8
CDR3: CASSLWAGSDTQYF; DNA: TGTGCCAGCAGCCTTTGGGCAGGGTCAGATACGCAGTATTTT; D: .; J: TRBJ2-3; size: .; V: TRBV16
CDR3: CASSADRYNEQFF; DNA: TGTGCCAGCAGTGCCGACAGGTACAATGAGCAGTTCTTC; D: .; J: TRBJ2-1; size: .; V: TRBV25-1
CDR3: CASSLFLKGALDGYTF; DNA: TGCGCCAGCAGCCTTTTCCTCAAGGGGGCTCTGGATGGCTACACCTTC; D: TRBD1; J: TRBJ1-2; size: .; V: TRBV4-3
CDR3: CARGTEEKLFF; DNA: TGTGCCAGAGGGACAGAGGAAAAACTGTTTTTT; D: TRBD1; J: TRBJ1-4; size: .; V: TRBV5-5
CDR3: CASSQDGTDLSYEQYF; DNA: TGCGCCAGCAGCCAAGACGGGACAGACCTATCCTACGAGCAGTACTTC; D: TRBD1; J: TRBJ2-7; size: once; V: TRBV4-3
CDR3: CASSSPGLGGVNEQFF; DNA: TGCGCCAGCAGCTCGCCGGGACTAGGTGGAGTGAATGAGCAGTTCTTC; D: TRBD2; J: TRBJ2-1; size: .; V: TRBV5-1
CDR3: CASSPGLAGGPYEQYF; DNA: TGTGCCAGCAGCCCGGGACTAGCGGGAGGGCCATACGAGCAGTACTTC; D: TRBD2; J: TRBJ2-7; size: .; V: TRBV5-4
CDR3: CASSQDTSQPQHF; DNA: TGCGCCAGCAGCCAAGATACAAGTCAGCCCCAGCATTTT; D: .; J: TRBJ1-5; size: .; V: TRBV4-3
CDR3: CASSFTSGDSYEQYF; DNA: TGTGCCAGCAGCTTTACTAGCGGGGACTCCTACGAGCAGTACTTC; D: TRBD2; J: TRBJ2-7; size: once; V: TRBV5-5
CDR3: CASALWTGVLRNTGELFF; DNA: TGTGCTAGTGCCCTGTGGACAGGGGTCCTAAGGAACACCGGGGAGCTGTTTTTT; D: TRBD1; J: TRBJ2-2; size: .; V: TRBV12-5
CDR3: CASSAQGDGTEAFF; DNA: TGCGCCAGCAGCGCACAGGGGGACGGCACTGAAGCTTTCTTT; D: TRBD1; J: TRBJ1-1; size: .; V: TRBV5-1
CDR3: CASSFGTGSSQPQHF; DNA: TGTGCCAGCAGCTTTGGGACAGGGTCGAGTCAGCCCCAGCATTTT; D: TRBD1; J: TRBJ1-5; size: .; V: TRBV7-9
CDR3: CASSKGQGFTEAFF; DNA: TGTGCCAGCAGCAAGGGACAGGGCTTTACTGAAGCTTTCTTT; D: TRBD1; J: TRBJ1-1; size: .; V: TRBV7-9
CDR3: CASNLGALRTDTQCF; DNA: TGTGCCAGCAATTTGGGGGCCCTTCGCACAGATACGCAGTGTTTT; D: .; J: TRBJ2-3; size: .; V: TRBV2
CDR3: CASSALQINQPQHF; DNA: TGTGCCAGCTCAGCACTGCAAATTAATCAGCCCCAGCATTTT; D: .; J: TRBJ1-5; size: .; V: TRBV18
CDR3: CASSPTQGLLNYGYTF; DNA: TGTGCCAGCAGCCCTACTCAGGGCCTTTTAAACTATGGCTACACCTTC; D: .; J: TRBJ1-2; size: .; V: TRBV5-6
CDR3: CASSQEPQQGNSPLHF; DNA: TGTGCCAGCAGCCAAGAGCCTCAACAGGGAAATTCACCCCTCCACTTT; D: .; J: TRBJ1-6; size: few; V: TRBV14
CDR3: CASRGLGRGEQYF; DNA: TGTGCCAGTAGGGGACTAGGGCGGGGCGAGCAGTACTTC; D: TRBD2; J: TRBJ2-7; size: .; V: TRBV19
CDR3: CASTQGFNQPQHF; DNA: TGTGCCAGCACGCAGGGCTTCAATCAGCCCCAGCATTTT; D: .; J: TRBJ1-5; size: .; V: TRBV28
CDR3: CASSSSLRASGANVLTF; DNA: TGCGCCAGCAGCTCATCCCTCAGGGCTTCTGGGGCCAACGTCCTGACTTTC; D: .; J: TRBJ2-6; size: .; V: TRBV4-3
CDR3: CASSPRPGLAGADTQYF; DNA: TGTGCCAGTAGTCCAAGGCCGGGACTAGCGGGCGCAGATACGCAGTATTTT; D: TRBD2; J: TRBJ2-3; size: .; V: TRBV19
CDR3: CASSSWTGVQYEQYF; DNA: TGTGCCAGCAGCTCCTGGACAGGGGTCCAATACGAGCAGTACTTC; D: TRBD1; J: TRBJ2-7; size: .; V: TRBV7-9
CDR3: CASNLLGGLSNTGELFF; DNA: TGCGCCAGCAACCTCTTGGGGGGACTTTCGAACACCGGGGAGCTGTTTTTT; D: .; J: TRBJ2-2; size: .; V: TRBV5-1
CDR3: CASILVLPGNTIYF; DNA: TGTGCCAGCATCCTCGTTCTTCCCGGAAACACCATATATTTT; D: .; J: TRBJ1-3; size: .; V: TRBV6-1
CDR3: CAWSKSGGPETQYF; DNA: TGTGCCTGGAGTAAGTCGGGAGGGCCGGAGACCCAGTACTTC; D: TRBD2; J: TRBJ2-5; size: .; V: TRBV30
CDR3: CASSSSPFLLAGELDTQYF; DNA: TGTGCCAGCAGTTCGTCTCCCTTCCTCCTAGCGGGTGAATTAGATACGCAGTATTTT; D: TRBD2; J: TRBJ2-3; size: .; V: TRBV27
CDR3: CASGPPGGDKYTGELFF; DNA: TGTGCTAGTGGTCCTCCGGGAGGGGACAAGTACACCGGGGAGCTGTTTTTT; D: TRBD2; J: TRBJ2-2; size: .; V: TRBV12-5
CDR3: CASSSQNYNEQFF; DNA: TGTGCCAGCAGCTCGCAGAACTACAATGAGCAGTTCTTC; D: .; J: TRBJ2-1; size: .; V: TRBV9
CDR3: CASSEGGGQPQHF; DNA: TGTGCCAGCAGTGAAGGCGGCGGTCAGCCCCAGCATTTT; D: .; J: TRBJ1-5; size: .; V: TRBV6-1
CDR3: CASSAQNPGETEAFF; DNA: TGTGCCAGCAGTGCACAGAACCCTGGGGAGACTGAAGCTTTCTTT; D: .; J: TRBJ1-1; size: .; V: TRBV27
CDR3: CASSPGRDTEAFF; DNA: TGTGCCAGCTCACCGGGCAGGGACACTGAAGCTTTCTTT; D: .; J: TRBJ1-1; size: few; V: TRBV18
CDR3: CASRNRGNTEAFF; DNA: TGTGCCAGCAGGAACAGGGGAAACACTGAAGCTTTCTTT; D: TRBD1; J: TRBJ1-1; size: few; V: TRBV6-1
CDR3: CASSLVSQGYEQYF; DNA: TGTGCTAGCAGCTTAGTTTCTCAGGGCTACGAGCAGTACTTC; D: .; J: TRBJ2-7; size: .; V: TRBV7-7